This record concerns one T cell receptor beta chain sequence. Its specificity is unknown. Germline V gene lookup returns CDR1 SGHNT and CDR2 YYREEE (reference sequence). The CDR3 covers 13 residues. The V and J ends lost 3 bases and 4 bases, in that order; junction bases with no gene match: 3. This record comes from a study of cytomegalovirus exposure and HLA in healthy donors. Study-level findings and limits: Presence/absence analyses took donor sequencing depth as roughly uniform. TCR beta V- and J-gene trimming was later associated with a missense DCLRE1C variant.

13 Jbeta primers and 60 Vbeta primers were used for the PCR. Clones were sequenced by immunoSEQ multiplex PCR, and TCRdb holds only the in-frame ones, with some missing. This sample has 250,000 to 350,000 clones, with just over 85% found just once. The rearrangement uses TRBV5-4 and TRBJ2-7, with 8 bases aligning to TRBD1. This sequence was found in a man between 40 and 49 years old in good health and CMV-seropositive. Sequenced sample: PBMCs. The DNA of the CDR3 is TGTGCCAGCAGCTCGGACAGGGCATACGAGCAGTACTTC. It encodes CASSSDRAYEQYF.